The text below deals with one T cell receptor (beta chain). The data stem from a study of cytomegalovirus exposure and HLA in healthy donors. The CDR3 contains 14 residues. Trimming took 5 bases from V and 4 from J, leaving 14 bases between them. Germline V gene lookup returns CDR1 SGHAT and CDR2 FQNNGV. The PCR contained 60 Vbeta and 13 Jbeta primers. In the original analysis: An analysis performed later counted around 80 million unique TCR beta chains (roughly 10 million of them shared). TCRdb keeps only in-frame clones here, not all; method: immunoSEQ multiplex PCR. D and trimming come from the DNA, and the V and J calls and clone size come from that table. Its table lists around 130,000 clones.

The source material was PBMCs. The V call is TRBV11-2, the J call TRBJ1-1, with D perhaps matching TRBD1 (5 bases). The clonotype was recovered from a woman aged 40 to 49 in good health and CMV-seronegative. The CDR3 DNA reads TGTGCCAGCAGCGGGACCCGGGAGAGCACTGAAGCTTTCTTT. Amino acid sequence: CASSGTRESTEAFF.